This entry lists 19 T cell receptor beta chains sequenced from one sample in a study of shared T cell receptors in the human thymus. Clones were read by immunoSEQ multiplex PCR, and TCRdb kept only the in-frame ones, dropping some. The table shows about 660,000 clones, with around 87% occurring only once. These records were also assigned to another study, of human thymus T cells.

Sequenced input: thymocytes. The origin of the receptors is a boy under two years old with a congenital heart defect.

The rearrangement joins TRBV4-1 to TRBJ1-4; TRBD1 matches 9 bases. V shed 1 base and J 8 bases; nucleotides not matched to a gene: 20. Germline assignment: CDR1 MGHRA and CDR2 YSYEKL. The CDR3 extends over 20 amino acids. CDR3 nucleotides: TGCGCCAGCAGCCAAGGAGGGGATCCCCGGGACAGGGCCCGAGACGAAAAACTGTTTTTT. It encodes CASSQGGDPRDRARDEKLFF.

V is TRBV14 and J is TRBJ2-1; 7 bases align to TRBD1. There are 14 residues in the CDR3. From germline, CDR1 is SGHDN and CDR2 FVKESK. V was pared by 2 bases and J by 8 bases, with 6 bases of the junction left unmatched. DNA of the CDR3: TGTGCCAGCAGCCAAAAACAGGGGTTGGATGAGCAGTTCTTC. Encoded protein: CASSQKQGLDEQFF.

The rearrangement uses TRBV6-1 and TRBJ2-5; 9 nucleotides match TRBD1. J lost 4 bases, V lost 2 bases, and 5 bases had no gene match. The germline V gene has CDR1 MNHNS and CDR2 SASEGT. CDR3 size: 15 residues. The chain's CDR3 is CASSELGQGGETQYF. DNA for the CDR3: TGTGCCAGCAGTGAACTGGGACAGGGTGGAGAGACCCAGTACTTC.

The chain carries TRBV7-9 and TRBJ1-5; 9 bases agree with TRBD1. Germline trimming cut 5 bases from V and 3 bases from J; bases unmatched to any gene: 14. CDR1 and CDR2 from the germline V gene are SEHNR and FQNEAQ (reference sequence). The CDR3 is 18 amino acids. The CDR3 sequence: CASSPLTPGTGHNQPQHF. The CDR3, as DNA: TGTGCCAGCAGCCCACTCACCCCCGGGACAGGGCACAATCAGCCCCAGCATTTT.

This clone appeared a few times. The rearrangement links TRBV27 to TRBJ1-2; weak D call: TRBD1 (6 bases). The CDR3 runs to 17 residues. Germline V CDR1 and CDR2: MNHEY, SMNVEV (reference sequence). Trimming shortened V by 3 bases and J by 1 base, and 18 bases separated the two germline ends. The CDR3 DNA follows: TGTGCCAGCAGTTTCAGGGGCCCCCACCAATTTAACTATGGCTACACCTTC. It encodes CASSFRGPHQFNYGYTF.

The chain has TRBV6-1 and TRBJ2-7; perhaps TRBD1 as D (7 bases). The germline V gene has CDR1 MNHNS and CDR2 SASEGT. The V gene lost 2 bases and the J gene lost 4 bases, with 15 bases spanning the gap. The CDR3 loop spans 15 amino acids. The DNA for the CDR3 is TGTGCCAGCAGTGAATCGGCAGGGGGGTGTTACGAGCAGTACTTC. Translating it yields CASSESAGGCYEQYF.

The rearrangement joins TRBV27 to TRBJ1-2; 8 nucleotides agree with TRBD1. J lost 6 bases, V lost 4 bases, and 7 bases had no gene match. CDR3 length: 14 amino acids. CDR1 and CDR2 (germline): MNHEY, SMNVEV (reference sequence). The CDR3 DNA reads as TGTGCCAGCAGTTCGGACAGGGAGGGCGATGGCTACACCTTC. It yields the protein CASSSDREGDGYTF.

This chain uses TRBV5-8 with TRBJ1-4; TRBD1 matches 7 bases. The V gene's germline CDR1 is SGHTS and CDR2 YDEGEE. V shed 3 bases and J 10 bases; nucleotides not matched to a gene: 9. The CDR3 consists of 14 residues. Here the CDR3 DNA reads TGTGCCAGCAGCTGGAAGGGGGCGCCGGCAAAACTGTTTTTT. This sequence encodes CASSWKGAPAKLFF.

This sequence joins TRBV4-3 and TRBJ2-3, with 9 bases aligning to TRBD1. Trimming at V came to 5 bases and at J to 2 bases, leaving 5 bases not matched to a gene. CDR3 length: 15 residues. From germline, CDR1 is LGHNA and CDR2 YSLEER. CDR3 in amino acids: CASSGRDRVTDTQYF. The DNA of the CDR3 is TGCGCCAGCAGCGGACGGGACAGGGTCACAGATACGCAGTATTTT.

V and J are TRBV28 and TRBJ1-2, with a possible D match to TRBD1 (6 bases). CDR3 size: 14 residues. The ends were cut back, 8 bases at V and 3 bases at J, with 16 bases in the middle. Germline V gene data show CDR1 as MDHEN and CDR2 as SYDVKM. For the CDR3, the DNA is TGTGCCAGCCATAACAGGGAAGAAGACTATGGCTACACCTTC. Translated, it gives CASHNREEDYGYTF.

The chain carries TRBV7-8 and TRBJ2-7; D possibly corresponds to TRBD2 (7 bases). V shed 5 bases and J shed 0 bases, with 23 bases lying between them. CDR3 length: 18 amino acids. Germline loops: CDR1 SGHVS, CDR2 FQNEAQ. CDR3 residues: CASSLHGPAGGPSYEQYF. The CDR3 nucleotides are TGTGCCAGCAGCCTCCATGGACCCGCCGGGGGGCCCTCCTACGAGCAGTACTTC.

The CDR3 DNA follows: TGTGCCACCAGCAGAGATAAGGACTTTCAGCCCCAGCATTTT. This codes for CATSRDKDFQPQHF. V and J are TRBV15 and TRBJ1-5; D unclear. Germline values: CDR1 LNHNV, CDR2 YYDKDF (reference sequence). CDR3 length: 14 residues. The ends were cut back, 0 bases at V and 6 bases at J, with 9 bases in the middle.

CDR3 in amino acids: CAISERDAGETQYF. The CDR3 DNA sequence: TGTGCCATCAGTGAGAGGGACGCGGGGGAGACCCAGTACTTC. This chain links TRBV10-3 with TRBJ2-5, with a possible D match to TRBD2 (6 bases). Germline V gives CDR1 ENHRY, CDR2 SYGVKD. The germline V and J ends were trimmed by 2 bases and 5 bases, with 12 bases remaining between them. This CDR3 has 14 amino acids.

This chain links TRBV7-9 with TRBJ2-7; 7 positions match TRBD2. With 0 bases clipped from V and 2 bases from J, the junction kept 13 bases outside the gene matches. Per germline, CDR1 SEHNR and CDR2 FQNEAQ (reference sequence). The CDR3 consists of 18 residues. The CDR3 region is CASSLAFREEVQTYEQYF. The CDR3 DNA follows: TGTGCCAGCAGCTTAGCTTTCCGGGAGGAGGTACAGACCTACGAGCAGTACTTC.

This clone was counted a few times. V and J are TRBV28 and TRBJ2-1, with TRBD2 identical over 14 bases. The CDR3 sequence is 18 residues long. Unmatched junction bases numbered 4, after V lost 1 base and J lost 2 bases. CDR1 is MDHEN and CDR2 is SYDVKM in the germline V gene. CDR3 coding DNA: TGTGCCAGCAGTTTATACGAGACTAGCGGGAGGGCCTACAATGAGCAGTTCTTC. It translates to CASSLYETSGRAYNEQFF.

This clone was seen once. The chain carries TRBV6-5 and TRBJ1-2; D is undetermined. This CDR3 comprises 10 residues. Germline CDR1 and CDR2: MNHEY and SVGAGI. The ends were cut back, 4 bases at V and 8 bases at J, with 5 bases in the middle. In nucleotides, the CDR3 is TGTGCCAGCAGTTCCGAGGGCTACACCTTC. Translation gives CASSSEGYTF.

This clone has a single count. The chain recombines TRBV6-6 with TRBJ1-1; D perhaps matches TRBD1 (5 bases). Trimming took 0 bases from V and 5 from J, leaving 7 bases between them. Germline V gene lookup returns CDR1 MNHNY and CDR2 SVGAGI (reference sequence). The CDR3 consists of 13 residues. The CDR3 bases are TGTGCCAGCAGTTACTCTGCAGGGACTGAAGCTTTCTTT. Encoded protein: CASSYSAGTEAFF.

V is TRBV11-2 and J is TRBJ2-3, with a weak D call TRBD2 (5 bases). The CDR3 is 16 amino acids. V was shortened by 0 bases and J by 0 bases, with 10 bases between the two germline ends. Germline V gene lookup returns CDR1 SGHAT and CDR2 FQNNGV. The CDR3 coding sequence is TGTGCCAGCAGCTTAGATGGAGGAGCTAGCACAGATACGCAGTATTTT. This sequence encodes CASSLDGGASTDTQYF.

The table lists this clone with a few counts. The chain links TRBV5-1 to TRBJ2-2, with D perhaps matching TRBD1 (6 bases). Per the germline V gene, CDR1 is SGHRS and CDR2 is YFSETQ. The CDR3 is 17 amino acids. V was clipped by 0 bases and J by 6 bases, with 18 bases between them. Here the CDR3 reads CASSLEDQGPRSGELFF. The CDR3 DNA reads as TGCGCCAGCAGCTTGGAGGATCAGGGGCCACGGTCCGGGGAGCTGTTTTTT.